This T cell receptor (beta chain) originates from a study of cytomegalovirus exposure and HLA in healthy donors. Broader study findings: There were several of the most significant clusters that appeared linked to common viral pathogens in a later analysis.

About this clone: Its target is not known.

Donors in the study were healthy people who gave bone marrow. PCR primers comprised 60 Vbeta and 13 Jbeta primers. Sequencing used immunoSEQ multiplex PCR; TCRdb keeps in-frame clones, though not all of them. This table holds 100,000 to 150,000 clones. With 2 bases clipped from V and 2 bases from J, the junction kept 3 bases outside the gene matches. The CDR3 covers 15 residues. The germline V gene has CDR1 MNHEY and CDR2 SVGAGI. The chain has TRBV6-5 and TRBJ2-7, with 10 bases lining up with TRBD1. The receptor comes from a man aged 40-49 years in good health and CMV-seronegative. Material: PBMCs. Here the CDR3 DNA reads TGTGCCAGCAGTTACCGGGACAGGGGTCCCTACGAGCAGTACTTC. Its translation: CASSYRDRGPYEQYF.